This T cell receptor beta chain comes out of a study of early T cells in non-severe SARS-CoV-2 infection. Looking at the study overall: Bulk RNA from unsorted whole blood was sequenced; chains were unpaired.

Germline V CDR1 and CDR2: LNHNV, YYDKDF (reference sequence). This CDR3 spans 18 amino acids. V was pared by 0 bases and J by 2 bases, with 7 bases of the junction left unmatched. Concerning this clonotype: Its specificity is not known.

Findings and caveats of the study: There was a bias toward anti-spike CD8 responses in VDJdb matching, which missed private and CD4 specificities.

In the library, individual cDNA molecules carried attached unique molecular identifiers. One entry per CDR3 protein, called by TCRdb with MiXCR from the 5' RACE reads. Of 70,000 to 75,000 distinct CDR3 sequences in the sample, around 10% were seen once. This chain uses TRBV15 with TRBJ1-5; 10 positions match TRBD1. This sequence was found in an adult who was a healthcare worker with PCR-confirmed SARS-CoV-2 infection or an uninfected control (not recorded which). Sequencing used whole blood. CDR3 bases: TGTGCCACCAGCAGAGACTCCGGGACAGGGGTGGGCAATCAGCCCCAGCATTTT. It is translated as CATSRDSGTGVGNQPQHF.